One and the same sample provided the 23 T cell receptor beta chains below, sequenced in a study of T-cell memory formation after mild COVID-19. One entry per CDR3 protein results from TCRdb running MiXCR on the 5' RACE reads. The table lists some 450,000 distinct CDR3 sequences, more than 15% of them singletons. Material for sequencing was PBMCs or a T cell subset sorted from them (not recorded which). The receptors shown here come from a man younger than 35 who had mild COVID-19 (a few samples of this study predate the infection). Cell type and time point are not known.

The V and J genes are TRBV25-1 and TRBJ1-5; D is undetermined. The CDR3 length is 13 residues. Germline V CDR1 and CDR2: MGHDK, SYGVNS. Trimming stripped 4 bases from V and 1 base from J, with 5 bases between. The CDR3 DNA reads as TGTGCCAGCAGTGCGGTAAGCAATCAGCCCCAGCATTTT. Its translation is CASSAVSNQPQHF.

There are a few counts of this clonotype. The chain combines TRBV12-3 or TRBV12-4 with TRBJ2-1; 9 nucleotides agree with TRBD1. V shed 5 bases and J 9 bases; nucleotides not matched to a gene: 8. The CDR3 contains 14 residues. CDR3: CASSHLGTGFEQFF. CDR3 bases: TGTGCCAGCAGTCATCTTGGGACAGGGTTTGAGCAGTTCTTC.

In this sample, this clonotype turned up a few times. This chain joins TRBV25-1 and TRBJ1-2, with D uncertain. Trimming removed 0 bases from V and 10 bases from J, with 9 bases in between. The CDR3 is made up of 12 amino acids. Germline V CDR1 and CDR2: MGHDK, SYGVNS. The CDR3 sequence: CASSEYTGDYTF. The CDR3 DNA reads TGTGCCAGCAGTGAATATACCGGAGACTACACCTTC.

This clonotype showed up just a few times. J is TRBJ2-5 and V is TRBV9; D may correspond to TRBD1 or TRBD2 (6 bases each). Trimming took off 0 bases at V and 5 bases at J, with 17 bases between the two ends. Germline V gene lookup returns CDR1 SGDLS and CDR2 YYNGEE. This CDR3 comprises 16 residues. DNA of the CDR3: TGTGCCAGCAGCGTAGGAGGTTCGGGGGCGCAGGAGACCCAGTACTTC. This gives the protein CASSVGGSGAQETQYF.

This clonotype showed up many times. The genes are TRBV2 and TRBJ1-1; 8 bases agree with TRBD1. The trim removed 8 bases at V and 1 base at J, leaving 3 bases unmatched. The CDR3 has 13 amino acids. Looked up from germline, CDR1 is SNHLY and CDR2 is FYNNEI. CDR3 DNA: TGTGCCAGCGGACAGGGTGAGAACACTGAAGCTTTCTTT. This sequence encodes CASGQGENTEAFF.

The chain employs TRBV19 and TRBJ2-1; a possible D gene is TRBD2 (6 bases). Trimming stripped 7 bases from V and 0 bases from J, with 13 bases between. This CDR3 spans 15 amino acids. Germline CDR1 reads LNHDA; CDR2 reads SQIVND (reference sequence). The CDR3 sequence is CASMGTASSYNEQFF. Written as DNA, the CDR3 is TGTGCCAGTATGGGGACTGCGAGCTCCTACAATGAGCAGTTCTTC.

The chain is built from TRBV20-1 and TRBJ2-3; TRBD2 aligns across 12 bases. CDR3 length: 16 residues. Germline V gene sequence: CDR1 DFQATT, CDR2 SNEGSKA (reference sequence). V shed 4 bases, J shed 6 bases, and the junction held 11 bases outside the gene matches. The CDR3 coding sequence is TGCAGTGCTACTGATCTAGCGGGGGGGCCGAGGGATACGCAGTATTTT. It codes for CSATDLAGGPRDTQYF.

V usage is TRBV12-5 and J usage is TRBJ1-5; D is undetermined. V shed 7 bases and J shed 0 bases, with 7 bases lying between them. This CDR3 is 13 amino acids long. Germline CDR1 and CDR2: LGHNT and FRNRAP. This CDR3 reads CASAGYSNQPQHF. The CDR3 nucleotides are TGTGCTAGTGCTGGGTATAGCAATCAGCCCCAGCATTTT.

This clonotype was seen a few times. This chain joins TRBV11-2 and TRBJ2-2; D not certain. The CDR3 sequence is 17 residues long. CDR1 SGHAT and CDR2 FQNNGV come from the germline V gene. The V end lost 5 bases, the J end lost 3 bases, and 19 bases lay between the germline ends. The CDR3 sequence: CASSPHSIDVDTGELFF. Here the CDR3 DNA reads TGTGCCAGCAGCCCACACAGCATAGATGTGGACACCGGGGAGCTGTTTTTT.

The table lists this clonotype with a few counts. V usage is TRBV5-1 and J usage is TRBJ2-2, with 7 bases that match TRBD1. Germline lookup yields CDR1 SGHRS and CDR2 YFSETQ. The CDR3 has 18 residues. Losses at the gene ends were 3 bases for V and 0 bases for J; bases not matched to a gene: 11. In DNA, the CDR3 is TGCGCCAGCAGCTCGGGACAGACTCTTCCGGCGAACACCGGGGAGCTGTTTTTT. As protein: CASSSGQTLPANTGELFF.

The rearrangement joins TRBV2 to TRBJ1-5, with 7 bases fitting TRBD1. V lost 8 bases to trimming and J lost 4 bases; unmatched junction nucleotides: 8. Per the germline V gene, CDR1 is SNHLY and CDR2 is FYNNEI. This CDR3 comprises 14 residues. CDR3 nucleotides: TGTGCCAGCCAACCGACAGGGTTAAATCAGCCCCAGCATTTT. Translating gives CASQPTGLNQPQHF.

This clonotype was found a few times. This sequence joins TRBV20-1 and TRBJ2-5; TRBD2 aligns across 9 bases. The CDR3 covers 16 residues. Germline lookup yields CDR1 DFQATT and CDR2 SNEGSKA (reference sequence). Losses at the gene ends were 6 bases for V and 0 bases for J; bases not matched to a gene: 11. Here the CDR3 DNA reads TGCAGTGCCACACCCCAGATAGCGGGGGACCAAGAGACCCAGTACTTC. Translation gives CSATPQIAGDQETQYF.

This clonotype was counted a few times. One junction end disagrees with the germline gene, perhaps due to a read error. The rearrangement uses TRBV4-3 and TRBJ2-7; 7 nucleotides line up with TRBD1. The CDR3 covers 11 residues. Germline loops: CDR1 LGHNA, CDR2 YSLEER. CDR3: CASGHRGEQYF. The DNA of the CDR3 is TGCGCCAGCGGCCACAGGGGCGAGCAGTACTTC.

In regard to this clonotype: Compared with germline, one end of the junction differs, possibly owing to a read error. The chain combines TRBV4-2 with TRBJ1-5; TRBD1 is a possible D gene (5 bases). The germline V gene encodes CDR1 LGHNA and CDR2 YNFKEQ. The CDR3 length is 18 residues. CDR3 region: CARSQPSAGTLSNQPQHF. The CDR3 DNA reads TGTGCCAGAAGCCAGCCCTCCGCCGGGACCCTTAGCAATCAGCCCCAGCATTTT.

The chain links TRBV25-1 to TRBJ1-5; 8 bases line up with TRBD1. V shed 8 bases, J shed 3 bases, and the junction held 9 bases outside the gene matches. CDR3 length: 15 amino acids. CDR1 and CDR2 (germline): MGHDK, SYGVNS. DNA of the CDR3: TGTGCCAGCGATTCGGGACAGGTTAACAATCAGCCCCAGCATTTT. Protein: CASDSGQVNNQPQHF.

There are many counts of this clonotype. V usage is TRBV5-1 and J usage is TRBJ2-3, with D perhaps assigned TRBD1 or TRBD2 (5 bases each). The CDR3 has 13 residues. Trimming cost V 7 bases and J 4 bases, with 13 bases left between them. Germline CDR1 and CDR2: SGHRS and YFSETQ. As DNA, the CDR3 is TGCGCCAGCCCCCCCCGGGGCCCAGATACGCAGTATTTT. It encodes CASPPRGPDTQYF. The full variable domain, its missing parts supplied by reference TRBV5-1 and TRBJ2-3, is KAGVTQTPRYLIKTRGQQVTLSCSPISGHRSVSWYQQTPGQGLQFLFEYFSETQRNKGNFPGRFSGRQFSNSRSEMNVSTLELGDSALYLCASPPRGPDTQYFGPGTRLTVL.

This chain connects TRBV12-3 or TRBV12-4 to TRBJ1-2; unclear D gene. The CDR3 runs 15 residues. V dropped 3 bases and J dropped 4 bases, with 15 bases sitting between them. CDR3 residues: CASSFGPLLIYGYTF. CDR3 coding DNA: TGTGCCAGCAGTTTCGGGCCGCTCCTAATCTATGGCTACACCTTC.

In its sample, this clonotype was seen once. The chain couples TRBV4-3 to TRBJ2-5, with 7 bases that match TRBD1. J was trimmed by 4 bases and V by 3 bases; bases with no gene match: 5. The V gene's germline CDR1 is LGHNA and CDR2 YSLEER. The CDR3 is 14 amino acids. The CDR3 loop is CASSQWGQPETQYF. CDR3 in DNA: TGCGCCAGCAGCCAGTGGGGACAGCCAGAGACCCAGTACTTC.

This clonotype has only one observation. V and J are TRBV5-4 and TRBJ2-2, with D maybe TRBD2 (6 bases). Germline V gene data show CDR1 as SGHNT and CDR2 as YYREEE (reference sequence). This CDR3 is 15 amino acids long. The V gene lost 1 base and the J gene lost 6 bases, with 13 bases spanning the gap. CDR3 DNA sequence: TGTGCCAGCAGCTTGAGTGCTAGCGTAGCCGGGGAGCTGTTTTTT. Translated: CASSLSASVAGELFF.

The chain links TRBV20-1 to TRBJ2-5; D is unclear. Trimming stripped 0 bases from V and 8 bases from J, with 10 bases between. Germline lookup yields CDR1 DFQATT and CDR2 SNEGSKA (reference sequence). The CDR3 is made up of 12 amino acids. CDR3: CSARDPPRTQYF. Here the CDR3 DNA reads TGCAGTGCTAGAGATCCGCCCAGAACCCAGTACTTC.

This clonotype has only a few counts. This chain connects TRBV5-5 to TRBJ2-1; no definite D call. Germline assignment: CDR1 SGHKS and CDR2 YYEKEE (reference sequence). Trimming removed 2 bases from V and 7 bases from J, with 16 bases in between. The CDR3 has 15 residues. CDR3 sequence: CASSFGGDSRNEQFF. The DNA of the CDR3 is TGTGCCAGCAGCTTTGGCGGCGATTCGAGGAATGAGCAGTTCTTC.

This clonotype was observed a few times. The V gene is TRBV5-5, the J gene TRBJ1-5, with D maybe TRBD1 (5 bases). Trimming pared 4 bases from V and 0 bases from J, leaving 11 bases between. In germline, CDR1 is SGHKS, CDR2 YYEKEE (reference sequence). This CDR3 contains 15 residues. The chain's CDR3 is CASSRGSYSNQPQHF. The CDR3 DNA sequence: TGTGCCAGCAGCCGGGGCAGCTATAGCAATCAGCCCCAGCATTTT.

This clonotype came up a few times. The chain couples TRBV4-3 to TRBJ2-1; D gene ambiguous. This CDR3 spans 14 amino acids. Germline V gene sequence: CDR1 LGHNA, CDR2 YSLEER. The V end was cut by 0 bases, the J end by 6 bases, with 9 bases between. The CDR3 sequence is CASSQDYTPNEQFF. For the CDR3, the DNA is TGCGCCAGCAGCCAAGATTACACTCCCAATGAGCAGTTCTTC.